This record looks at one T cell receptor beta chain sequence and its context. Sequenced by immunoSEQ multiplex PCR; TCRdb stores in-frame clones only, minus some. The data contain 20,000 or so clones, around 86% of them seen just once; the ten biggest clones take up approximately 5%. This specimen comes from a study of blood T cell repertoires in COVID-19. At the level of the study: Collection of acute and convalescent COVID-19 samples took place in the United States, Italy and Spain. PBMCs, B-cell-depleted T cells, or T cells provided the cDNA or gDNA that made up the material.

V dropped 3 bases and J dropped 5; count of bases not matched to a gene: 3. CDR1 and CDR2 (germline): SQVTM, ANQGSEA. The CDR3 loop spans 12 amino acids. Sample: peripheral blood. This chain connects TRBV29-1 to TRBJ2-5; 7 bases fit TRBD2. The TCR was taken from a man in his forties or fifties with active COVID-19. The CDR3 nucleotides are TGCAGCGTTGAGGGGGGGTTGGAGACCCAGTACTTC. Its protein product is CSVEGGLETQYF.